The 24 T cell receptor beta chains listed next were all sequenced from one sample in a study of T-cell reconstitution after alpha-beta-depleted transplantation in children. Unique molecular identifiers featured in how the TCRbeta library was prepared. TCRdb re-called the PCR reads with MiXCR, one entry per CDR3 protein. The sample records more than 450,000 distinct CDR3 sequences, about 16% being singletons. The sample was PBMCs from the stem cell graft donor, taken from the stem cell graft. These receptors were taken from a human donor who donated a stem cell graft to a child with acute lymphoblastic leukemia.

This clonotype was observed at least ten times. The chain couples TRBV6-2 or TRBV6-3 to TRBJ2-7; no definite D call. Trimming pared 4 bases from V and 4 bases from J, leaving 8 bases between. The CDR3 length is 12 residues. Per germline, CDR1 MNHEY and CDR2 SVGEGT. In nucleotides, the CDR3 is TGTGCCAGCAGTTCTCAGGTTTACGAGCAGTACTTC. Protein sequence: CASSSQVYEQYF.

The chain links TRBV7-9 to TRBJ2-7; D uncertain. Germline assignment: CDR1 SEHNR and CDR2 FQNEAQ (reference sequence). Trimming shortened V by 6 bases and J by 3 bases, and 15 bases separated the two germline ends. CDR3 size: 14 residues. The CDR3 region has the DNA TGTGCCAGCAGTCACAAAGACGGCCTCTACGAGCAGTACTTC. Translation gives CASSHKDGLYEQYF.

This rearrangement joins TRBV6-5 to TRBJ2-7; 7 bases are a match to TRBD2. CDR1 MNHEY and CDR2 SVGAGI come from the germline V gene. After removal of 2 bases from V and 2 bases from J, the junction contained 9 bases not matched to a gene. This CDR3 is built from 16 residues. CDR3 bases: TGTGCCAGCAGTTACGCCACTAGCGACCTAACCTACGAGCAGTACTTC. It translates to CASSYATSDLTYEQYF.

This clonotype was seen more than once but under ten times. The chain combines TRBV11-2 with TRBJ1-2, with TRBD1 as a possible D gene (5 bases). The ends were cut back, 0 bases at V and 8 bases at J, with 10 bases in the middle. Germline values: CDR1 SGHAT, CDR2 FQNNGV. The CDR3 sequence is 13 residues long. CDR3: CASSLDSRGGYTF. The CDR3, as DNA: TGTGCCAGCAGCTTAGATTCAAGGGGCGGCTACACCTTC.

V and J are TRBV4-1 and TRBJ1-5; no reliable D call. Germline V lookup: CDR1 MGHRA, CDR2 YSYEKL. With 1 base removed from V and 1 base from J, the gap between germline ends came to 8 bases. CDR3 length: 15 amino acids. The CDR3: CASSQVSGSNQPQHF. The CDR3 DNA reads TGCGCCAGCAGCCAAGTATCGGGGAGCAATCAGCCCCAGCATTTT.

This chain joins TRBV9 and TRBJ2-3; D call uncertain. V was pared by 2 bases and J by 6 bases, with 16 bases between. The length of the CDR3 is 15 residues. CDR1 and CDR2 from the germline V gene are SGDLS and YYNGEE. The chain's CDR3 is CASSVAGVTADTQYF. In DNA form, the CDR3 reads TGTGCCAGCAGCGTTGCAGGCGTAACTGCGGATACGCAGTATTTT.

The gene calls are TRBV7-9 and TRBJ1-5; perhaps TRBD1 as D (6 bases). Between the trimmed V and J ends, which lost 3 bases and 1 base, there was a span of 13 bases. CDR1 and CDR2 from the germline V gene are SEHNR and FQNEAQ (reference sequence). The CDR3 runs to 16 residues. CDR3 nucleotides: TGTGCCAGCAGCTTTACAGGGCGAGGAAGCAATCAGCCCCAGCATTTT. Residues: CASSFTGRGSNQPQHF.

The V gene is TRBV10-3, the J gene TRBJ2-7; TRBD1 matches 7 bases. J lost 3 bases, V lost 6 bases, and 11 bases had no gene match. Germline V gene sequence: CDR1 ENHRY, CDR2 SYGVKD. The CDR3 spans 15 residues. In nucleotides, the CDR3 is TGTGCCATCAGCAAGGCCAGACAGGGATGCTACGAGCAGTACTTC. Translating gives CAISKARQGCYEQYF.

In its sample, this clonotype was seen a few times. The rearrangement uses TRBV6-5 and TRBJ2-7; 7 bases fit TRBD1. Looked up from germline, CDR1 is MNHEY and CDR2 is SVGAGI. V was pared by 5 bases and J by 7 bases, with 5 bases of the junction left unmatched. The CDR3 contains 12 residues. This chain's CDR3 is CASSDRVGEQYF. Here the CDR3 DNA reads TGTGCCAGCAGTGACAGGGTAGGAGAGCAGTACTTC.

The chain couples TRBV24-1 to TRBJ2-1; D is unclear. Germline loops: CDR1 KGHDR, CDR2 SFDVKD. V lost 1 base and J 6 bases, leaving 6 bases between the germline ends. CDR3 size: 13 residues. The CDR3 here is CATSDLGTNEQFF. The DNA of the CDR3 is TGTGCCACCAGTGATTTAGGAACCAATGAGCAGTTCTTC.

This clonotype turned up a few times. The chain combines TRBV12-3 or TRBV12-4 with TRBJ2-1; 7 bases fit TRBD1. V was pared by 10 bases and J by 7 bases, with 19 bases of the junction left unmatched. The CDR3 has 16 amino acids. CDR3 DNA sequence: TGTGCCACTAATTTCTCCCCCACAGGGGAGAGGAATGAGCAGTTCTTC. Protein: CATNFSPTGERNEQFF.

This clonotype was observed a handful of times. V is TRBV5-1 and J is TRBJ2-3; TRBD2 agrees at 11 bases. This CDR3 is 15 amino acids long. The V segment lost 4 bases and the J segment 6 bases; nucleotides outside the gene matches: 7. In germline, CDR1 is SGHRS, CDR2 YFSETQ. The CDR3 protein is CASSRGTSGLDTQYF. The CDR3 DNA reads as TGCGCCAGCAGCAGAGGGACTAGCGGACTGGATACGCAGTATTTT.

In its sample, this clonotype was seen a few times. V and J are TRBV6-5 and TRBJ1-2; weak D call: TRBD1 (5 bases). With 6 bases removed from V and 9 bases from J, the gap between germline ends came to 14 bases. The CDR3 is 12 residues long. Germline loops: CDR1 MNHEY, CDR2 SVGAGI. The CDR3 coding sequence is TGTGCCAGCAGATCCCGGGACGGAAGCTACACCTTC. It is translated as CASRSRDGSYTF.

The chain is built from TRBV4-2 and TRBJ2-7; D gene unclear. Germline assignment: CDR1 LGHNA and CDR2 YNFKEQ. The V gene lost 0 bases and the J gene lost 2 bases, with 20 bases spanning the gap. This CDR3 region has 18 residues. The CDR3 DNA sequence: TGTGCCAGCAGCCAAGATTTGAGCGCTCGGGTCTTAACCTACGAGCAGTACTTC. Translation: CASSQDLSARVLTYEQYF.

This chain joins TRBV12-3 or TRBV12-4 and TRBJ2-7, with D perhaps matching TRBD2 (6 bases). The CDR3 sequence is 13 residues long. The germline V and J ends were trimmed by 3 bases and 3 bases, with 9 bases remaining between them. This CDR3 reads CASSLGTFYEQYF. CDR3 DNA sequence: TGTGCCAGCAGTTTGGGGACTTTCTACGAGCAGTACTTC.

This clonotype showed up many times. Mismatch with germline at one junction end may stem from a read error. This chain joins TRBV7-6 and TRBJ1-2; TRBD1 matches 9 bases. Germline CDR1 reads SGHVS; CDR2 reads FNYEAQ. The CDR3 loop spans 14 amino acids. The DNA of the CDR3 is TGCGCCAGCAGCTTGGGACAGGGCGGCTATGGCTACACCTTC. As protein: CASSLGQGGYGYTF.

The chain couples TRBV29-1 to TRBJ1-4; D gene ambiguous. V was clipped by 3 bases and J by 5 bases, with 7 bases between them. The CDR3 totals 12 residues. Looked up from germline, CDR1 is SQVTM and CDR2 is ANQGSEA. DNA of the CDR3: TGCAGCGTTGATGCCGGGAATGAAAAACTGTTTTTT. Protein sequence: CSVDAGNEKLFF.

The chain joins TRBV29-1 to TRBJ1-1, with D perhaps TRBD1 (5 bases). Germline loops: CDR1 SQVTM, CDR2 ANQGSEA. V was pared by 4 bases and J by 7 bases, with 13 bases between. This CDR3 is 12 amino acids long. In DNA form, the CDR3 reads TGCAGCGTTGGAACAGGTCGGCTTGAAGCTTTCTTT. Residues: CSVGTGRLEAFF.

This chain connects TRBV3-1 to TRBJ1-2; D remains ambiguous. CDR3 length equals 16 residues. Trimming shortened V by 0 bases and J by 8 bases, and 19 bases separated the two germline ends. CDR1 and CDR2 (germline): LGHDT, YNNKEL (reference sequence). The CDR3 loop is CASSQDPYADMWGYTF. CDR3 bases: TGTGCCAGCAGCCAAGATCCCTACGCAGACATGTGGGGCTACACCTTC.

This clonotype has at least ten counts. The V call is TRBV4-1, the J call TRBJ2-7, with D perhaps matching TRBD2 (5 bases). This CDR3 has 14 residues. Germline-derived CDR1 and CDR2 are MGHRA and YSYEKL. The germline V and J ends were trimmed by 1 base and 3 bases, with 10 bases remaining between them. CDR3 region: CASSQVEGFYEQYF. In DNA, the CDR3 is TGCGCCAGCAGCCAAGTAGAGGGTTTCTACGAGCAGTACTTC.

This clonotype was observed a handful of times. The CDR3 region is CATSTPGWPKAFF. As DNA, the CDR3 is TGTGCCACCAGCACGCCCGGGTGGCCGAAAGCTTTCTTT. The chain links TRBV15 to TRBJ1-1; D is unresolved. Per germline, CDR1 LNHNV and CDR2 YYDKDF (reference sequence). V gave up 4 bases and J gave up 9 bases, with 15 bases separating them. CDR3 length: 13 amino acids.

This clonotype was recorded a few times. The rearrangement links TRBV11-1 to TRBJ2-7; D is ambiguous. The CDR3 contains 14 residues. CDR1 SGHAT and CDR2 FQDESV come from the germline V gene (reference sequence). The germline V and J ends were trimmed by 1 base and 4 bases, with 11 bases remaining between them. The CDR3 spells CASSLGGGLYEQYF. For the CDR3, the DNA is TGTGCCAGCAGCTTAGGTGGCGGTTTGTACGAGCAGTACTTC.

The chain carries TRBV29-1 and TRBJ2-5; perhaps TRBD2 as D (5 bases). Trimming pared 7 bases from V and 4 bases from J, leaving 16 bases between. The CDR3 contains 13 residues. Germline V lookup: CDR1 SQVTM, CDR2 ANQGSEA. In DNA form, the CDR3 reads TGCAGCGCCGTAGGTTCTGAGGGAGAGACCCAGTACTTC. Protein sequence: CSAVGSEGETQYF.

V usage is TRBV7-9 and J usage is TRBJ2-7; D may be TRBD1 (6 bases). CDR3 size: 13 residues. Trimming cost V 2 bases and J 5 bases, with 10 bases left between them. The germline CDR1 and CDR2 sequences are SEHNR and FQNEAQ (reference sequence). CDR3 amino acids: CASSLTGLNEQYF. For the CDR3, the DNA is TGTGCCAGCAGCTTAACAGGGCTCAACGAGCAGTACTTC.